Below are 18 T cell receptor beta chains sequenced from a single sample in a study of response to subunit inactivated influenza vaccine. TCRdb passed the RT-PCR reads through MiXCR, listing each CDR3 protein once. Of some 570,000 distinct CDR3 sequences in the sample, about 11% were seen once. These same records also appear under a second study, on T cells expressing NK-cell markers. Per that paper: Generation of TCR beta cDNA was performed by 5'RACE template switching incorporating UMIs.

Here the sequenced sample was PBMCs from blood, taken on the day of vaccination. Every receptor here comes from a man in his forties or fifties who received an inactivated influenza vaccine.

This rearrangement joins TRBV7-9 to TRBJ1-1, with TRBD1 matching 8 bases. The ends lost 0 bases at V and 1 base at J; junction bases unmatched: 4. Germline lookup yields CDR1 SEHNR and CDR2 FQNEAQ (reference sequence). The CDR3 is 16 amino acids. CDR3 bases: TGTGCCAGCAGCTTAGCGGAGGGGACAGGGAACACTGAAGCTTTCTTT. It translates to CASSLAEGTGNTEAFF.

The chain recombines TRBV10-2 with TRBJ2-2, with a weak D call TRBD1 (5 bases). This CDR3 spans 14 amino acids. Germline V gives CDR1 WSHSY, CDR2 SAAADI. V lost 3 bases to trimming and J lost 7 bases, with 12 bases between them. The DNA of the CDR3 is TGCGCCAGCAGTGACGGTACAGGATTCGGGGAGCTGTTTTTT. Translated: CASSDGTGFGELFF.

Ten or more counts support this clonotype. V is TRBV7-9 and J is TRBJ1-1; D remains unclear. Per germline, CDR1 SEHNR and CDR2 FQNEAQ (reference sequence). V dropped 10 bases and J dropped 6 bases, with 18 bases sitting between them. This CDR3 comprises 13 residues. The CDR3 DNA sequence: TGTGCCACACGCGACCTAATTAACGCTGAAGCTTTCTTT. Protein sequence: CATRDLINAEAFF. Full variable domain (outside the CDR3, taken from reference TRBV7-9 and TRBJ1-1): DTGVSQNPRHKITKRGQNVTFRCDPISEHNRLYWYRQTLGQGPEFLTYFQNEAQLEKSRLLSDRFSAERPKGSFSTLEIQRTEQGDSAMYLCATRDLINAEAFFGQGTRLTVV.

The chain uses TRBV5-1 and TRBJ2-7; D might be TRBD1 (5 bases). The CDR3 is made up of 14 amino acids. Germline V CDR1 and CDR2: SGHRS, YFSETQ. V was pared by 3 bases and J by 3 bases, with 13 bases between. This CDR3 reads CASSSTADFYEQYF. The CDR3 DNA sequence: TGCGCCAGCAGCTCGACAGCCGATTTCTACGAGCAGTACTTC.

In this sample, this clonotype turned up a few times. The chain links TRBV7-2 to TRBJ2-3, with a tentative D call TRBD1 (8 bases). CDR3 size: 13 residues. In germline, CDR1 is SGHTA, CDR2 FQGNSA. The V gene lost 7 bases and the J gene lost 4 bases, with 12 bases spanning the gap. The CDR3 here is CASNTGGADTQYF. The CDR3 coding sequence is TGTGCCAGCAACACAGGGGGGGCAGATACGCAGTATTTT.

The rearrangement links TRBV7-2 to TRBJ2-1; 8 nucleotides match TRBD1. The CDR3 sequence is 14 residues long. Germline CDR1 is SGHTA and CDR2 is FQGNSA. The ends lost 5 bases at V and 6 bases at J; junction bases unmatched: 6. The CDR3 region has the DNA TGTGCCAGCAGCCCCGGGACAGGATTCAATGAGCAGTTCTTC. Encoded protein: CASSPGTGFNEQFF.

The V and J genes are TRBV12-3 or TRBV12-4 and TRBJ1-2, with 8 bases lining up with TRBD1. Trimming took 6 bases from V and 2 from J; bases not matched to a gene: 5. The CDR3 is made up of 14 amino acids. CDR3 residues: CASRKRDRNYGYTF. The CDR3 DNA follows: TGTGCCAGCAGAAAGCGGGACAGGAACTATGGCTACACCTTC.

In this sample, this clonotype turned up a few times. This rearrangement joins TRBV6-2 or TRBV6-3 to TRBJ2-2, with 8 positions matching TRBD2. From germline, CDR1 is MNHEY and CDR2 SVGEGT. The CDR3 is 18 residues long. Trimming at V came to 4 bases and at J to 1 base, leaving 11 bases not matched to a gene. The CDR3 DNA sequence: TGTGCCAGCAGTTTCCTACCCCTTAGCGGGGTGAACACCGGGGAGCTGTTTTTT. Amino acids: CASSFLPLSGVNTGELFF.

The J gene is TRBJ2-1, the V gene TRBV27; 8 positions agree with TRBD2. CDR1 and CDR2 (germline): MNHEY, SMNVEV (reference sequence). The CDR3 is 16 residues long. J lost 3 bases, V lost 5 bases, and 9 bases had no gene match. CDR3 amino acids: CASSPLSGNLYNEQFF. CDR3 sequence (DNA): TGTGCCAGCAGTCCACTTAGCGGGAATCTCTACAATGAGCAGTTCTTC.

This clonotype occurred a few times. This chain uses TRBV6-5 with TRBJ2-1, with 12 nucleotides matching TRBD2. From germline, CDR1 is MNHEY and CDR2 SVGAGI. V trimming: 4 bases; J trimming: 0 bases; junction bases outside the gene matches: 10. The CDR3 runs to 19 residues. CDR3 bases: TGTGCCAGCAGTTCCAGCCCATCTAGCGGGAGGGCCTCCTACAATGAGCAGTTCTTC. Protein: CASSSSPSSGRASYNEQFF.

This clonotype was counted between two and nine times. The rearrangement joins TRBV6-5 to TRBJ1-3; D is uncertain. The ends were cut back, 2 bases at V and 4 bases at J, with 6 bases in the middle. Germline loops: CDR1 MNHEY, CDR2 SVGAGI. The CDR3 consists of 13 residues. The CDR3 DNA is TGTGCCAGCAGTTACCCCAACGGAAACACCATATATTTT. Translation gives CASSYPNGNTIYF.

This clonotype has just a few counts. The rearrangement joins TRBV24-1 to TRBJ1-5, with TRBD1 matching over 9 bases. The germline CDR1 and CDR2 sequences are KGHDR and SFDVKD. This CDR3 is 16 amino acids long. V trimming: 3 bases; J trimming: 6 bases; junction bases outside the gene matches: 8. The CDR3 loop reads CATSDPGQGMFQPQHF. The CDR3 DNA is TGTGCCACCAGTGATCCCGGACAGGGGATGTTTCAGCCCCAGCATTTT.

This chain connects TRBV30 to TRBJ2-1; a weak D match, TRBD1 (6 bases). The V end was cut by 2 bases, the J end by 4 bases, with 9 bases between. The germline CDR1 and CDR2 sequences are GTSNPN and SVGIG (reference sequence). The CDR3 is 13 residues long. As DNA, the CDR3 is TGTGCCTGGAGTCCGACAGGATACAATGAGCAGTTCTTC. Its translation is CAWSPTGYNEQFF.

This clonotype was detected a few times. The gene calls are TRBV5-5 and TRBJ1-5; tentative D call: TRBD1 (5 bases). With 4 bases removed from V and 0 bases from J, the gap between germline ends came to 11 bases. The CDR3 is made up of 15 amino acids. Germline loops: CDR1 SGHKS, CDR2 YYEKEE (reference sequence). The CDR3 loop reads CASSTGPFSNQPQHF. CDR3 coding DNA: TGTGCCAGCAGCACGGGACCGTTTAGCAATCAGCCCCAGCATTTT.

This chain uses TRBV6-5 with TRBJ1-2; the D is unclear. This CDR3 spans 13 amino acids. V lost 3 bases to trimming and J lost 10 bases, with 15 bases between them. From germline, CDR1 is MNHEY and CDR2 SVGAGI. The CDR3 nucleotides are TGTGCCAGCAGTTATTCACGGTTTCAGCCCTACACCTTC. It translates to CASSYSRFQPYTF.

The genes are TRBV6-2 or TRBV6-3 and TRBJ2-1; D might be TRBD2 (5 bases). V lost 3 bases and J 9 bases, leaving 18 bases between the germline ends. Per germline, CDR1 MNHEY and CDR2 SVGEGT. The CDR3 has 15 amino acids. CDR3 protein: CASSYWLRESGEQFF. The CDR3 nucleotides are TGTGCCAGCAGTTATTGGCTCCGGGAATCGGGTGAGCAGTTCTTC.

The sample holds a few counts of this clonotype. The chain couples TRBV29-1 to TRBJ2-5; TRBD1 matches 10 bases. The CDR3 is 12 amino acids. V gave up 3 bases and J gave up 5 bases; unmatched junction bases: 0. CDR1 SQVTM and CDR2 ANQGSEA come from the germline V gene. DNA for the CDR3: TGCAGCGTTGAGGGACAGGGGGAGACCCAGTACTTC. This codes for CSVEGQGETQYF.

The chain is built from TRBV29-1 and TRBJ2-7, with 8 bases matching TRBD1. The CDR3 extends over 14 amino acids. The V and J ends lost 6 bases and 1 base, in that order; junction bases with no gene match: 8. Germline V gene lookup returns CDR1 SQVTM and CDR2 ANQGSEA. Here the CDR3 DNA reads TGCAGCGTCGGCCGGGACAGGAGTTCCTACGAGCAGTACTTC. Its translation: CSVGRDRSSYEQYF.